This T cell receptor (beta chain) was captured by sequencing in a study of lymphopenia after photon versus proton radiotherapy. Notes on the study in general: A bigger post-nadir fall in TCR diversity correlated inversely with survival time in deceased patients. Survival link was tested only in deceased patients; proton benefit remains a possibility. Oligoclonal CD8+ Temra expansion after nadir drove photon patients' diversity drop. Proton therapy kept repertoires fairly stable, unlike photons, which gained effector/memory cells.

Libraries were prepared by immunoSEQ multiplex PCR; TCRdb keeps only in-frame clonotypes and omits some of them. Of 77,000 or so clones in the sample, 80% to 90% are singletons; the top ten hold approximately 1.3%. CDR1 is GTSNPN, CDR2 SVGIG, per germline (reference sequence). V lost 1 base, J lost 8 bases, and 4 bases stayed unmatched. The CDR3 has 12 residues. As regards this clone: The target antigen is unknown.

This chain connects TRBV30 to TRBJ1-2; 7 bases agree with TRBD1. The input for sequencing was peripheral blood, taken from a patient treated with proton-based radiotherapy. This clonotype originated in a man between 60 and 75 years old with pancreatic cancer. The CDR3 DNA reads as TGTGCCTGGAGTGATGAAGGGGGCGGCTACACCTTC. This encodes CAWSDEGGGYTF.